This T cell receptor beta chain was obtained from a study of cytomegalovirus exposure and HLA in healthy donors. CDR1 and CDR2 from the germline V gene are SGHTA and FQGNSA. The CDR3 spans 16 residues. V gave up 6 bases and J gave up 9 bases; unmatched junction bases: 16. 60 Vbeta and 13 Jbeta primers were used in PCR. Assay: immunoSEQ multiplex PCR; the TCRdb copy retains only in-frame clones and omits some. The data hold roughly 90,000 clones, with 80% to 90% observed a single time. The genes are TRBV7-2 and TRBJ2-1; 8 bases match TRBD1. The sequenced material came from PBMCs. The receptor was isolated from a man younger than 40 in good health and CMV-seropositive. The CDR3 loop reads CASRPRQGKPPSEQFF. In nucleotides, the CDR3 is TGTGCCAGCAGACCGAGACAGGGGAAGCCTCCTAGTGAGCAGTTCTTC.